These 8 T cell receptor beta chains were sequenced from one sample in a study of identical twins. One entry per CDR3 protein, called by TCRdb with MiXCR from the 5' RACE reads. Among about 220,000 distinct CDR3 sequences, 6% to 8.5% were seen once, and the ten largest hold about 5.6%. A further study also used this sample, focusing on yellow fever vaccine responses in identical twins.

Sequenced material: CD8+ T cells sorted from blood. Receptors originate from a young woman in good health.

The chain uses TRBV5-1 and TRBJ2-7; 10 positions agree with TRBD1. The germline CDR1 and CDR2 sequences are SGHRS and YFSETQ. The CDR3 consists of 12 residues. Trimming removed 7 bases from V and 5 bases from J; junction bases left unmatched: 3. Written as DNA, the CDR3 is TGCGCCAGCTCCGGGACAGGGGACGAGCAGTACTTC. It yields the protein CASSGTGDEQYF.

This clonotype was observed many times. The DNA of the CDR3 is TGCGCCAGCAGCTTGGAATGGGGAGAAGAGACCCAGTACTTC. Its protein product is CASSLEWGEETQYF. This chain links TRBV5-1 with TRBJ2-5; D is perhaps TRBD2 (5 bases). Germline assignment: CDR1 SGHRS and CDR2 YFSETQ. The CDR3 has 14 residues. V dropped 0 bases and J dropped 3 bases, with 9 bases sitting between them.

V is TRBV7-6 and J is TRBJ1-1; D is uncertain. The CDR3 covers 14 residues. V was clipped by 4 bases and J by 5 bases, with 14 bases between them. Per the germline V gene, CDR1 is SGHVS and CDR2 is FNYEAQ. CDR3 residues: CASSSEEEGTEAFF. As DNA, the CDR3 is TGTGCCAGCAGCTCGGAGGAGGAGGGAACTGAAGCTTTCTTT.

The chain employs TRBV3-1 and TRBJ2-7, with a weak D call TRBD2 (6 bases). Looked up from germline, CDR1 is LGHDT and CDR2 is YNNKEL (reference sequence). V lost 2 bases and J 3 bases, leaving 8 bases between the germline ends. The CDR3 runs to 13 residues. The CDR3 region has the DNA TGTGCCAGCAGCCAAAGACTAGTCTACGAGCAGTACTTC. This translates into CASSQRLVYEQYF.

There are many counts of this clonotype. The chain has TRBV7-8 and TRBJ2-1, with 7 bases lining up with TRBD2. The CDR3 loop spans 15 amino acids. The germline V gene encodes CDR1 SGHVS and CDR2 FQNEAQ. Unmatched junction bases numbered 4, after V lost 1 base and J lost 4 bases. The CDR3 sequence: CASSLGTSKYNEQFF. CDR3 in DNA: TGTGCCAGCAGCTTAGGGACTAGTAAATACAATGAGCAGTTCTTC.

The V call is TRBV9, the J call TRBJ1-3, with D hard to call. The CDR3 contains 15 residues. Germline CDR1 reads SGDLS; CDR2 reads YYNGEE. The V end was cut by 0 bases, the J end by 0 bases, with 7 bases between. CDR3 bases: TGTGCCAGCAGCGTAGTCGGCGACTCTGGAAACACCATATATTTT. Residues: CASSVVGDSGNTIYF.

This clonotype occurred many times. This chain uses TRBV12-3 or TRBV12-4 with TRBJ2-3; TRBD2 agrees at 13 bases. Losses at the gene ends were 6 bases for V and 3 bases for J; bases not matched to a gene: 6. The CDR3 sequence is 16 residues long. The CDR3 coding sequence is TGTGCCAGCAGCCCCACTAGCGGGGGGGCTACAGATACGCAGTATTTT. Amino acids: CASSPTSGGATDTQYF.

On this clonotype: A read error may explain this, as a much larger clone is one base away. The gene calls are TRBV24-1 and TRBJ2-5, with 7 bases matching TRBD1. This CDR3 has 14 amino acids. Germline V gene lookup returns CDR1 KGHDR and CDR2 SFDVKD. V lost 1 base, J lost 6 bases, and 4 bases stayed unmatched. The CDR3 DNA reads TGTGCCACCAGTGATTTAACAGGGGAAAAGACCCAGTACTTC. Amino acids: CATSDLTGEKTQYF.